The entry that follows covers one T cell receptor (beta chain) sequence. Per the original data handling: How many nucleated cells were present was estimated from reference gene primer amplification. The data were produced by immunoSEQ multiplex PCR, yet TCRdb's version contains in-frame clones alone and is incomplete. D and trimming were read from the DNA, whereas the V and J calls and clone size are those reported in that table. The sample lists 100,000 to 150,000 clones, 70% to 85% occurring once. Germline CDR1 is LGHDT and CDR2 is YNNKEL (reference sequence). The CDR3 extends over 14 amino acids. Trimming took 1 base from V and 3 from J, leaving 9 bases between them. This sample is drawn from a study of blood T cell repertoires in COVID-19. Turning to the study itself: Samples came from the United States, Italy and Spain, spanning acute and convalescent COVID-19. PBMCs, B-cell-depleted T cells, or T cells provided the cDNA or gDNA that made up the material.

Material: peripheral blood. This chain uses TRBV3-1 (or the pseudogene TRBV3-2) with TRBJ1-1; D gene uncertain. The source is a man in his forties or fifties with acute or convalescent COVID-19. This CDR3 is CASSQGNRHTEAFF. CDR3 nucleotide sequence: TGTGCCAGCAGCCAAGGGAACAGACACACTGAAGCTTTCTTT.